Sequencing of this TCR beta chain was carried out in a study of monozygotic twins with inflammatory bowel disease. TCRdb processed the 5' RACE reads again and assigns one entry to each CDR3 protein, with no DNA. This repertoire includes tens of thousands of distinct CDR3 sequences. The germline V gene has CDR1 SGHTA and CDR2 FQGNSA. The CDR3 sequence is 16 residues long. The source of this sequence is a human donor with ulcerative colitis or Crohn's disease, or a healthy co-twin of an affected twin (not recorded which). Sequenced sample: blood. The chain joins TRBV7-2 to TRBJ2-7; TCRdb indicates TRBD2, and absent DNA this call remains unverified. The CDR3 region is CASSLDGGGFPYEQYF.